Listed below are T cell receptor beta chains from one sample, sequenced in a study of blood T cells in healthy people across ages. TCRdb itself ran the 5' RACE reads through MiXCR, one entry per CDR3 protein. This sample has roughly 680,000 distinct CDR3 sequences; approximately 52% occur once, and the top ten carry approximately 15%. The source material was blood. The receptors shown here come from a woman of 80 years or more in good health. Both conserved end residues are part of each CDR3. Fields, in order: V gene, D gene, J gene, clone size, CDR3 protein, CDR3 DNA. D genes are given only for firm matches. The size entry is marked missing in some rows and otherwise reads once, few, many or a size class.

>TRBV20-1|-|TRBJ2-7|once
CSAREGRGRYEQYF
TGCAGTGCTAGAGAAGGACGGGGTCGGTACGAGCAGTACTTC
>TRBV29-1|-|TRBJ2-5|-
CSVEGQAPGTQYF
TGCAGCGTTGAGGGTCAGGCCCCAGGGACCCAGTACTTC
>TRBV4-3|TRBD2|TRBJ2-1|once
CASSQLPGLAGGEQFF
TGCGCCAGCAGCCAACTTCCGGGACTAGCGGGAGGTGAGCAGTTCTTC
>TRBV28|TRBD1|TRBJ1-2|-
CASSAGQGFGYTF
TGTGCCAGCAGTGCAGGACAGGGTTTTGGCTACACCTTC
>TRBV20-1|TRBD1|TRBJ2-3|once
CSAPPWTGNPDTQYF
TGCAGTGCTCCCCCTTGGACAGGGAACCCAGATACGCAGTATTTT
>TRBV27|-|TRBJ1-5|-
CASSLRFGDSNQPQHF
TGTGCCAGCAGTTTAAGGTTCGGGGATAGCAATCAGCCCCAGCATTTT
>TRBV18|-|TRBJ1-6|-
CASSTNPGAEWSPLHF
TGTGCCAGCTCCACCAATCCAGGCGCCGAATGGTCACCCCTCCACTTT
>TRBV7-3|-|TRBJ2-1|many
CASGEVRPILQNEQFF
TGTGCCAGCGGGGAGGTCAGACCTATCCTCCAAAATGAGCAGTTCTTC
>TRBV3-1|-|TRBJ2-5|-
CASSQRINEQYF
TGTGCCAGCAGCCAACGAATCAATGAGCAGTACTTC
>TRBV7-2|-|TRBJ1-2|few
CASSVPGHLDGYTF
TGTGCCAGCAGCGTCCCGGGACACCTTGACGGCTACACCTTC
>TRBV7-3|-|TRBJ2-1|-
CASSPNPVTTYNEQFF
TGTGCCAGCAGCCCTAATCCCGTAACTACCTACAATGAGCAGTTCTTC
>TRBV12-3/TRBV12-4|-|TRBJ1-2|-
CASSPGAGEGYTF
TGTGCCAGCAGCCCAGGCGCAGGGGAAGGCTACACCTTC
>TRBV12-3/TRBV12-4|-|TRBJ1-6|-
CASSLNAGNSPLHF
TGTGCCAGCAGTCTCAATGCCGGGAATTCACCCCTCCACTTT
>TRBV12-3/TRBV12-4|-|TRBJ2-7|many
CASSLAGGTNSYEQYF
TGTGCCAGCAGTTTAGCTGGCGGGACGAACTCCTACGAGCAGTACTTC
>TRBV3-1|-|TRBJ1-1|-
CASSTRPITLNTEAFF
TGTGCCAGCAGCACCAGACCTATAACTCTGAACACTGAAGCTTTCTTT
>TRBV5-6|TRBD2|TRBJ2-1|-
CASSLSGAAYNEQFF
TGTGCCAGCAGCTTGAGCGGGGCTGCCTACAATGAGCAGTTCTTC
>TRBV3-1|-|TRBJ2-7|-
CASSQVKAEQYF
TGTGCCAGCAGCCAAGTTAAGGCCGAGCAGTACTTC
>TRBV9|-|TRBJ2-3|-
CASSPGPFFGTDTQYF
TGTGCCAGCTCCCCGGGCCCCTTTTTTGGCACAGATACGCAGTATTTT
>TRBV2|-|TRBJ1-3|-
CASSVGGPGNTIYF
TGTGCCAGCAGTGTCGGGGGGCCTGGAAACACCATATATTTT
>TRBV6-1|-|TRBJ1-4|-
CASRERAGKLFF
TGTGCCAGCAGGGAAAGGGCGGGAAAACTGTTTTTT
>TRBV7-9|-|TRBJ2-2|-
CASSLAGRLTGELFF
TGTGCCAGCAGCTTAGCGGGGCGGCTCACCGGGGAGCTGTTTTTT
>TRBV9|TRBD2|TRBJ2-1|many
CASSVVGGWTSGRNVNNEQFF
TGTGCCAGCAGCGTAGTTGGAGGTTGGACTAGCGGGAGGAATGTGAACAATGAGCAGTTCTTC
>TRBV10-3|-|TRBJ1-1|-
CAIRRGNTEAFF
TGTGCCATCAGGAGAGGCAACACTGAAGCTTTCTTT
>TRBV12-3/TRBV12-4|-|TRBJ2-3|-
CASSLAGPTGDTQYF
TGTGCCAGCAGTTTAGCGGGACCGACAGGAGATACGCAGTATTTT
>TRBV6-5|TRBD2|TRBJ2-5|many
CASNPGGRAGRNEQYF
TGTGCCAGCAACCCCGGGGGAAGAGCGGGGAGGAATGAGCAGTACTTC
>TRBV6-5|-|TRBJ2-7|few
CASSYSGGPNYNEQYF
TGTGCCAGCAGTTACTCGGGGGGCCCTAATTACAATGAGCAGTACTTC
>TRBV5-6|-|TRBJ2-1|many
CASSQLEGFRGTLFF
TGTGCCAGCAGCCAATTGGAGGGGTTCCGGGGAACGCTGTTCTTC
>TRBV12-3/TRBV12-4|TRBD2|TRBJ2-3|-
CASSLTSGASTDTQYF
TGTGCCAGCAGTTTAACTAGCGGGGCTAGCACAGATACGCAGTATTTT
>TRBV2|-|TRBJ2-5|few
CASSQLQETQYF
TGTGCCAGCTCGCAGCTACAAGAGACCCAGTACTTC
>TRBV10-3|-|TRBJ2-7|many
CAITREGSSYEQYF
TGTGCCATCACTAGAGAGGGGAGCTCCTACGAGCAGTACTTC
>TRBV27|TRBD1|TRBJ1-4|many
CASSPTQEGANEKLFF
TGTGCCAGCAGTCCAACCCAGGAGGGGGCGAATGAAAAACTGTTTTTT
>TRBV12-3/TRBV12-4|-|TRBJ2-6|-
CASSEGGANVLTF
TGTGCCAGCAGCGAGGGAGGGGCCAACGTCCTGACTTTC
>TRBV29-1|-|TRBJ2-5|-
CSVVKGTQETQYF
TGCAGCGTTGTTAAGGGGACGCAAGAGACCCAGTACTTC
>TRBV27|TRBD1|TRBJ1-2|-
CASSPYRGSWGYGYTF
TGTGCCAGCAGTCCTTACAGGGGGTCATGGGGCTATGGCTACACCTTC
>TRBV10-3|-|TRBJ2-3|many
CAISVGTDTQYF
TGTGCCATCAGTGTTGGCACAGATACGCAGTATTTT
>TRBV5-1|TRBD2|TRBJ2-1|many
CASSIRLAENNEQFF
TGCGCCAGCAGCATTAGACTAGCGGAAAACAATGAGCAGTTCTTC
>TRBV6-2/TRBV6-3|TRBD2|TRBJ2-7|-
CASSYRPSGVHGQYF
TGTGCCAGCAGTTACCGGCCTAGCGGGGTACACGGGCAGTACTTC
>TRBV20-1|TRBD1|TRBJ1-6|-
CSSDRGKGNSPLHF
TGCAGTTCGGACAGGGGCAAGGGGAATTCACCCCTCCACTTT
>TRBV12-3/TRBV12-4|-|TRBJ2-2|few
CASLRGRYTGELFF
TGTGCCAGCCTTCGGGGCAGGTACACCGGGGAGCTGTTTTTT
>TRBV29-1|-|TRBJ2-5|once
CSFRVTQETQYF
TGCAGCTTTCGGGTTACCCAAGAGACCCAGTACTTC
>TRBV4-2|-|TRBJ2-5|-
CASSQQETVKETQYF
TGTGCCAGCAGCCAACAAGAGACAGTTAAAGAGACCCAGTACTTC
>TRBV7-2|-|TRBJ1-2|few
CASSSGGPLFFYTF
TGTGCCAGCAGCTCCGGGGGTCCCCTTTTTTTCTACACCTTC
>TRBV20-1|-|TRBJ2-1|few
CSATDHRSSYNEQFF
TGCAGTGCTACAGACCACCGAAGCTCCTACAATGAGCAGTTCTTC
>TRBV25-1|-|TRBJ1-5|few
CASSDQGRNQPQHF
TGTGCCAGCAGTGACCAGGGACGCAATCAGCCCCAGCATTTT
>TRBV20-1|TRBD2|TRBJ2-1|-
CSARSSGKSYNEQFF
TGCAGTGCTAGATCAAGCGGGAAGTCCTACAATGAGCAGTTCTTC
>TRBV11-2|-|TRBJ2-1|many
CASRWRETLGEQFF
TGTGCCAGCAGATGGAGGGAGACCCTCGGCGAGCAGTTCTTC
>TRBV5-1|TRBD1|TRBJ2-7|-
CASSVGQGDEQYF
TGCGCCAGCAGCGTGGGACAGGGCGATGAGCAGTACTTC
>TRBV9|-|TRBJ1-5|-
CASSVGTDGQPQHF
TGTGCCAGCAGCGTAGGGACAGATGGGCAGCCCCAGCATTTT
>TRBV7-9|-|TRBJ2-3|-
CASSASGRPNQPQYF
TGTGCCAGCAGCGCCTCCGGACGCCCAAATCAGCCCCAGTATTTT
>TRBV6-5|TRBD1|TRBJ2-5|many
CASRTDRANIETQYF
TGTGCCAGCAGGACGGACAGGGCTAATATAGAGACCCAGTACTTC
>TRBV21-1|-|TRBJ2-5|-
CASSPLTSLNEQYF
TGTGCCAGCAGCCCTCTGACTAGCCTCAATGAGCAGTACTTC